Detailed here is one T cell receptor (beta chain). The source of the sample is a study of Tregs in tolerant kidney transplant recipients. Trimming shortened V by 6 bases and J by 4 bases, and 7 bases separated the two germline ends. Germline CDR1 SGHRS, CDR2 YFSETQ. The CDR3 extends over 11 amino acids. Using immunoSEQ multiplex PCR, the repertoire was profiled, and TCRdb retains in-frame clones only, with some absent. The table shows about 64,000 clones, with roughly 98% occurring only once. This chain connects TRBV5-1 to TRBJ1-2, with D tentatively TRBD1 (5 bases). The clonotype originates from a human donor who received a combined kidney and bone marrow transplant. The input for sequencing was Tregs from blood, taken before the transplant. In nucleotides, the CDR3 is TGCGCCAGCACCGGGGGCTATGGCTACACCTTC. Its translation: CASTGGYGYTF.